This T cell receptor beta chain was obtained from a study of CD8 T cells in ankylosing spondylitis. Broader study findings: Earlier work had already found some motif variants in reactive arthritis synovial fluid and blood.

Ten or more counts support this clonotype. The target antigen is unknown. TCRdb passed the 5' RACE reads through MiXCR, listing each CDR3 protein once. The table records about 35,000 distinct CDR3 sequences, 10% of them present only once. Germline values: CDR1 MDHEN, CDR2 SYDVKM. The trim removed 2 bases at V and 8 bases at J, leaving 10 bases unmatched. The CDR3 is 16 residues long. V and J are TRBV28 and TRBJ2-5; 11 positions match TRBD2. Specimen: blood, either unsorted or a sorted T cell fraction (not recorded which). This clonotype was obtained from a male donor with ankylosing spondylitis or in good health (not recorded which). The DNA of the CDR3 is TGTGCCAGCAGTTTAGCGGCTAGCGGGAGGAGGGTCACCCAGTACTTC. It yields the protein CASSLAASGRRVTQYF.